This entry features one TCR beta chain sequence. The data stem from a study of blood T cell repertoires in COVID-19. The overall study: Acute and convalescent COVID-19 specimens originated in the United States, Italy and Spain. Sources were T cells, B-cell-depleted T cells, or PBMCs; the material itself was cDNA or gDNA.

In the original analysis: Reference gene primers were amplified, and this amplification served to estimate nucleated cell counts. Assay used: immunoSEQ multiplex PCR; TCRdb lists only in-frame clones, some missing. Clonal size and the V and J genes are those of that table, whereas D and trimming came from the DNA. This sample carries fewer than 150,000 clones, just over 75% of them seen once, and the ten largest clones take less than 14%. This clonotype originated in a human donor in a cohort sampled during active COVID-19. Sample: peripheral blood.

The CDR3 is CASRWDRTSYEQYF. The CDR3 DNA is TGTGCCAGTCGATGGGACAGGACCTCCTACGAGCAGTACTTC. The chain links TRBV19 to TRBJ2-7; the match to TRBD1 covers 8 bases. Germline V gene data show CDR1 as LNHDA and CDR2 as SQIVND (reference sequence). CDR3 size: 14 residues. Trimming cost V 8 bases and J 0 bases; bases outside gene matches: 6.